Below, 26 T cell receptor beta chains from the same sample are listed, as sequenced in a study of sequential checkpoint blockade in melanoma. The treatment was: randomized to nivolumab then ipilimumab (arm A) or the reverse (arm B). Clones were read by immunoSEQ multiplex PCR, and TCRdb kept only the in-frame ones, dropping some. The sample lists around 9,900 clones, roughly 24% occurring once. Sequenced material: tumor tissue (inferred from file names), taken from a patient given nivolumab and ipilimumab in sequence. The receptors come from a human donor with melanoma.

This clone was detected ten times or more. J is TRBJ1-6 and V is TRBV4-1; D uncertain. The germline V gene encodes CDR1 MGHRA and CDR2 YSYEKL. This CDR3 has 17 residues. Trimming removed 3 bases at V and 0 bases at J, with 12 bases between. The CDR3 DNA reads TGCGCCAGCAGCCAGGCCCGACCCCCCTCCTATAATTCACCCCTCCACTTT. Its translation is CASSQARPPSYNSPLHF.

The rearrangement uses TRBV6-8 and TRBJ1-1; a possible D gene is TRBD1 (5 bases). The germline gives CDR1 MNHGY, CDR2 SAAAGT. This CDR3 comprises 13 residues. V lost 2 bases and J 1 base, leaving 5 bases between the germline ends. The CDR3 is CASSYTGNTEAFF. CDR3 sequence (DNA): TGTGCCAGCAGTTACACAGGGAACACTGAAGCTTTCTTT.

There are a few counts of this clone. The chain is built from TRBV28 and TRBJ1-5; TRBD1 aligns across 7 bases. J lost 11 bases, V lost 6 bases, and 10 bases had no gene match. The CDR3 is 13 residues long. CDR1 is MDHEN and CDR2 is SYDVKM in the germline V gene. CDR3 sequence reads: CASSLTGPQAQHF. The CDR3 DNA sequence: TGTGCCAGCAGCCTGACAGGGCCCCAGGCCCAGCATTTT.

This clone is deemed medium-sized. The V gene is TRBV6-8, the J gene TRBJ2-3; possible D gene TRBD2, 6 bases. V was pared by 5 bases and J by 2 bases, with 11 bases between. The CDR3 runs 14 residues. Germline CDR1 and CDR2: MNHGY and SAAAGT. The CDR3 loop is CASSTGLNTDTQYF. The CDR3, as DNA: TGTGCCAGCAGTACGGGACTTAACACAGATACGCAGTATTTT.

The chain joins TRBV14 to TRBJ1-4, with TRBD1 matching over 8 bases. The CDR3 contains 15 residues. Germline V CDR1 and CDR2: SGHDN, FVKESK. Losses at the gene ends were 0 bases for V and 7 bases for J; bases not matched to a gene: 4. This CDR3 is CASSQDGQGVEKLFF. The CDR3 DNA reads TGTGCCAGCAGCCAAGACGGACAGGGAGTTGAAAAACTGTTTTTT.

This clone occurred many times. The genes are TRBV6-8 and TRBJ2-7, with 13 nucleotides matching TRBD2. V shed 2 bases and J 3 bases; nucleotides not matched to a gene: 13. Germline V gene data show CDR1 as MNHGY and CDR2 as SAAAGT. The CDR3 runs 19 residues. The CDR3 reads CASSYTRLAGGHINYEQYF. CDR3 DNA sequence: TGTGCCAGCAGTTACACTCGACTAGCGGGGGGCCATATCAACTACGAGCAGTACTTC.

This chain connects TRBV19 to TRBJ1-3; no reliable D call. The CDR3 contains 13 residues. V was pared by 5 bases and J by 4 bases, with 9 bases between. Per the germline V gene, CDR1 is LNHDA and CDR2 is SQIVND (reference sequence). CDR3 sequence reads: CASSDKNGNTIYF. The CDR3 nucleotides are TGTGCCAGTAGTGACAAGAACGGAAACACCATATATTTT.

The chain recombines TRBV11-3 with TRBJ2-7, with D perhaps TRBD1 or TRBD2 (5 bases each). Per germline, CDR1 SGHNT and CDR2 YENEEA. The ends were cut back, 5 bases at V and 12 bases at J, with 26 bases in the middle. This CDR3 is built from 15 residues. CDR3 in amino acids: CASSQAGTTIRVLYF. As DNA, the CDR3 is TGTGCCAGCAGCCAGGCTGGGACGACCATTAGGGTCCTGTACTTC.

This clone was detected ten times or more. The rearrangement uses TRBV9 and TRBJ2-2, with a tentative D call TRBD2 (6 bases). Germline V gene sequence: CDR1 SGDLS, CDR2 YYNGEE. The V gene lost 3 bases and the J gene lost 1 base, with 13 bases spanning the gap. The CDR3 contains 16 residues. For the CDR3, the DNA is TGTGCCAGCAGCGACGCCGGGGGTAAGAACACCGGGGAGCTGTTTTTT. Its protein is CASSDAGGKNTGELFF.

Here the CDR3 reads CASSPPGGKAEQFF. The CDR3 bases are TGTGCCAGCTCACCACCGGGAGGGAAGGCTGAGCAGTTCTTC. The chain combines TRBV18 with TRBJ2-1; 7 bases are shared with TRBD2. Germline-derived CDR1 and CDR2 are KGHSH and LQKENI. The CDR3 totals 14 residues. J lost 9 bases, V lost 0 bases, and 5 bases had no gene match. Full variable domain (rest looked up from reference TRBV18 and TRBJ2-1): NAGVMQNPRHLVRRRGQEARLRCSPMKGHSHVYWYRQLPEEGLKFMVYLQKENIIDESGMPKERFSAEFPKEGPSILRIQQVVRGDSAAYFCASSPPGGKAEQFFGPGTRLTVL.

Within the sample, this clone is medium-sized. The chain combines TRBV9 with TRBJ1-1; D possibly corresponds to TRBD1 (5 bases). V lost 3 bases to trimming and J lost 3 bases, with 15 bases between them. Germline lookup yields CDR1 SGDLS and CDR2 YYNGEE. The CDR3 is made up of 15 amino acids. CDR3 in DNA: TGTGCCAGCAGCGCCCATGATCGGGGGGACACTGAAGCTTTCTTT. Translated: CASSAHDRGDTEAFF.

CDR3 amino acids: CASSLSPRGRWGGDFSYEQYF. The CDR3 nucleotides read TGCGCCAGCAGCTTGTCCCCCAGGGGACGTTGGGGGGGGGACTTCTCCTACGAGCAGTACTTC. V gene TRBV5-1 combines with J gene TRBJ2-7, with a tentative D call TRBD2 (7 bases). The V gene's germline CDR1 is SGHRS and CDR2 YFSETQ. Trimming stripped 1 base from V and 0 bases from J, with 29 bases between. The length of the CDR3 is 21 residues. The full variable domain, completed using reference TRBV5-1 and TRBJ2-7, is KAGVTQTPRYLIKTRGQQVTLSCSPISGHRSVSWYQQTPGQGLQFLFEYFSETQRNKGNFPGRFSGRQFSNSRSEMNVSTLELGDSALYLCASSLSPRGRWGGDFSYEQYFGPGTRLTVT.

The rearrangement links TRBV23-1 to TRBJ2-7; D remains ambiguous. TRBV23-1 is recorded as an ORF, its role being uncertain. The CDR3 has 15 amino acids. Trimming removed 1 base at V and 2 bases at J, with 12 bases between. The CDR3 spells CASSQFPIETYEQYF. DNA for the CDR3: TGCGCCAGCAGTCAATTCCCCATAGAGACCTACGAGCAGTACTTC.

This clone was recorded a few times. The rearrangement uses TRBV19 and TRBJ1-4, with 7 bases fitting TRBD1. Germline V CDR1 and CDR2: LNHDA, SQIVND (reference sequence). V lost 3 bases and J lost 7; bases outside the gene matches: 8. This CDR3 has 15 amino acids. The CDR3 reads CASSISTGAFEKLFF. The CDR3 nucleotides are TGTGCCAGTAGTATCTCAACAGGGGCATTTGAAAAACTGTTTTTT.

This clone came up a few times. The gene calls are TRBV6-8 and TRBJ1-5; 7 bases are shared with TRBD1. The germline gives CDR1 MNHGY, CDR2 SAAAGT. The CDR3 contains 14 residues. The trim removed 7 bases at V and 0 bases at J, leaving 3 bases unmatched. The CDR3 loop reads CASKTGDSNQPQHF. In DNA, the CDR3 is TGTGCCAGCAAAACAGGGGATAGCAATCAGCCCCAGCATTTT.

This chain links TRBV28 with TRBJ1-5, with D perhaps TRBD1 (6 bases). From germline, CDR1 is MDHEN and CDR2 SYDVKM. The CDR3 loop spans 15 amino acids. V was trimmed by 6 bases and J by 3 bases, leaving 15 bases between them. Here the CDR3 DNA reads TGTGCCAGCAGGCAAGGGGGTGGTGACAATCAGCCCCAGCATTTT. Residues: CASRQGGGDNQPQHF.

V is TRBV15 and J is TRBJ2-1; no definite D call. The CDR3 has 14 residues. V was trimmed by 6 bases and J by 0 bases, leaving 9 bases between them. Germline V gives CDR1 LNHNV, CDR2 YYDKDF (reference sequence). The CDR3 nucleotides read TGTGCCACCAGTTCGAAGAGCTCCTACAATGAGCAGTTCTTC. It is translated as CATSSKSSYNEQFF.

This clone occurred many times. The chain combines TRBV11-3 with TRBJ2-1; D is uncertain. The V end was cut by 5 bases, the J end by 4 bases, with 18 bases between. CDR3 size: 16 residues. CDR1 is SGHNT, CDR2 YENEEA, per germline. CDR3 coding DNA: TGTGCCAGCAGCCGCGCGAGAGCCCCAGAATACAATGAGCAGTTCTTC. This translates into CASSRARAPEYNEQFF.

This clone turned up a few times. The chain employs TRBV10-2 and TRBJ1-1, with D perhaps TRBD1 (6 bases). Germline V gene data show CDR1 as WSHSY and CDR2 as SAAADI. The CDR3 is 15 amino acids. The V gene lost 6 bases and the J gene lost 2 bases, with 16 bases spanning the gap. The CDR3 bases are TGCGCCAGCAGAAAGGACAGCGGGGGAAACACTGAAGCTTTCTTT. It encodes CASRKDSGGNTEAFF.

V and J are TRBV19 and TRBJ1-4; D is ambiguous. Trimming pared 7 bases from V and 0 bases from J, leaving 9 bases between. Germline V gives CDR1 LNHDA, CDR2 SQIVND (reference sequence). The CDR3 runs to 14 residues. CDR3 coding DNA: TGTGCCAGTACCCCCCGAGCAACTAATGAAAAACTGTTTTTT. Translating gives CASTPRATNEKLFF.

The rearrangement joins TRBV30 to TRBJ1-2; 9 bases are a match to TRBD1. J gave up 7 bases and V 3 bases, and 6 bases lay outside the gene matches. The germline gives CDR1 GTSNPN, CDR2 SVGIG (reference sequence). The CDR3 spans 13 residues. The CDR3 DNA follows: TGTGCCTGGAGGCGGGACAGGGAATCTGGCTACACCTTC. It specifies CAWRRDRESGYTF.

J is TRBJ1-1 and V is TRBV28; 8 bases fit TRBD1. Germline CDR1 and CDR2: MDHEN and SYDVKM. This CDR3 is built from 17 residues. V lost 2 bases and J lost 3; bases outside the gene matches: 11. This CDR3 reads CASSLVDRVSRDTEAFF. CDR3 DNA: TGTGCCAGCAGTTTAGTGGACAGGGTCTCACGGGACACTGAAGCTTTCTTT.

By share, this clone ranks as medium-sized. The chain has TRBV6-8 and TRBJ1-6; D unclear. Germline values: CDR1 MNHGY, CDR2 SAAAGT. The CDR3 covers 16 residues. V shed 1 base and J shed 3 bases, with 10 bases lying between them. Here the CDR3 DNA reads TGTGCCAGCAGTTACTTGAGCAGAGACTATAATTCACCCCTCCACTTT. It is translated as CASSYLSRDYNSPLHF.

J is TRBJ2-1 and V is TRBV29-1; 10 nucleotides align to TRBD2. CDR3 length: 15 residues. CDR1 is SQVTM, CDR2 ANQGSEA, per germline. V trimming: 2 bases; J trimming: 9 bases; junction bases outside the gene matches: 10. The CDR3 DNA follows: TGCAGCGTTGAACGGGGTAGCGGGGGGTCGGGTGAGCAGTTCTTC. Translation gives CSVERGSGGSGEQFF.

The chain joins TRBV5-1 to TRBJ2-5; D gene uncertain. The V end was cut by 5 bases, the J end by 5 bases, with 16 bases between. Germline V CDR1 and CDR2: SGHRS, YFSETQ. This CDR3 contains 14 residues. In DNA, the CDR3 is TGCGCCAGCAGGACTTTTTTACAAGTGGAGACCCAGTACTTC. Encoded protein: CASRTFLQVETQYF.

The CDR3 sequence: CASSWTGGRTEAFF. CDR3 bases: TGTGCCAGCAGTTGGACAGGGGGTAGGACTGAAGCTTTCTTT. V is TRBV28 and J is TRBJ1-1; TRBD1 matches 10 bases. V was clipped by 4 bases and J by 5 bases; unmatched bases: 4. Germline-derived CDR1 and CDR2 are MDHEN and SYDVKM. The CDR3 spans 14 residues.